In this sample, the clone carrying this TCR beta chain is medium-sized (0.01 to 0.1%). As yet, its antigen is unknown. The sample originates from a study of T cells in tumors after PD-1 blockade. At the level of the study: A subset received ongoing vismodegib 150 mg daily alongside anti-PD-1 therapy.

CDR1 is MNHEY and CDR2 is SVGAGI in the germline V gene. The germline V and J ends were trimmed by 7 bases and 5 bases, with 14 bases remaining between them. This CDR3 is built from 14 residues. The study, taken as a whole, reports: Expanded exhausted CD8+ clones after therapy were mostly novel clonotypes. Some novel exhausted tumor clones appeared in pre-treatment blood, suggesting peripheral recruitment.

Repertoires were generated with immunoSEQ multiplex PCR, while TCRdb's copy carries only in-frame clones and drops some. The data hold over 10,000 clones, with roughly 63% observed a single time. Input was about 616 ng to 6,500 ng of genomic DNA from tumor or blood. The chain recombines TRBV6-5 with TRBJ1-4, with a possible D match to TRBD1 (5 bases). The source is a human donor with basal cell carcinoma. Specimen: tumor tissue, collected before anti-PD-1 treatment. Here the CDR3 reads CASKDGGWNEKLFF. In nucleotides, the CDR3 is TGTGCCAGCAAGGACGGGGGATGGAATGAAAAACTGTTTTTT.